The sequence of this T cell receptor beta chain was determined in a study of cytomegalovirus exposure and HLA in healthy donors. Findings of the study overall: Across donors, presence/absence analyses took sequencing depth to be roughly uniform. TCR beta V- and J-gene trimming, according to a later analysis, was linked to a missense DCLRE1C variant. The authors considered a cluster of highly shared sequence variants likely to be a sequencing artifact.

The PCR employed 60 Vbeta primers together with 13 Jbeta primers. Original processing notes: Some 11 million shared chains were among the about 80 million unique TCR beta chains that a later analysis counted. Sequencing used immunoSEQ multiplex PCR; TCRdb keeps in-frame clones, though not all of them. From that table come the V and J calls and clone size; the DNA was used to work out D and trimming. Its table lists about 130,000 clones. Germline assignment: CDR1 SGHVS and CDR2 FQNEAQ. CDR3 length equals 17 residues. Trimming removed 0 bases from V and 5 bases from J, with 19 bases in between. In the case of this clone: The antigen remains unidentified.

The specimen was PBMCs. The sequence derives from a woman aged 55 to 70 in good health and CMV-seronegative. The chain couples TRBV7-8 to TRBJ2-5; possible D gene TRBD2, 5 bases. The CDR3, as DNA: TGTGCCAGCAGCTTAGCGCTCGGGGTCCGATTTGAGGAGACCCAGTACTTC. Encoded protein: CASSLALGVRFEETQYF.